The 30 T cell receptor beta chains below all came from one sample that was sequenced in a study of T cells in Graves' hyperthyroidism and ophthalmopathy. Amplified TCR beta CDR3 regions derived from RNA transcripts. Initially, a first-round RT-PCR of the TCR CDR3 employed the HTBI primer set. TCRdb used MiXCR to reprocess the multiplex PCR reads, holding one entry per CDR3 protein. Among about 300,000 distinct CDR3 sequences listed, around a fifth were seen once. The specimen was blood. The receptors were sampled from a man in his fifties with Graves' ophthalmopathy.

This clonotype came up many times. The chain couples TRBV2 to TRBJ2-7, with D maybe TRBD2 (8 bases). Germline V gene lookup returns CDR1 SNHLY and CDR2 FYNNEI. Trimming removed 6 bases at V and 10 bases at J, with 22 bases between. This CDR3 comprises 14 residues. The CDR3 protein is CASREQGPSGSQYF. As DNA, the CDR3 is TGTGCCAGCAGAGAACAGGGGCCCAGCGGGAGTCAGTACTTC.

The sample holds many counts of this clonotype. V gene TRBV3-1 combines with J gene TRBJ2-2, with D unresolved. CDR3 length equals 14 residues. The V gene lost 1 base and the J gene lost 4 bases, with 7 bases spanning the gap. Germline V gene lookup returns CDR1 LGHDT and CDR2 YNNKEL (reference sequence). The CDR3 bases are TGTGCCAGCAGCCAAGCCCCGACCACCGGGGAGCTGTTTTTT. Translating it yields CASSQAPTTGELFF.

Here the CDR3 DNA reads TGTGCCAGCAGCCGAGGACTAGGGACGGACACCGGGGAGCTGTTTTTT. Translation gives CASSRGLGTDTGELFF. J is TRBJ2-2 and V is TRBV3-1, with TRBD2 matching over 7 bases. The CDR3 totals 16 residues. Germline CDR1 reads LGHDT; CDR2 reads YNNKEL (reference sequence). V dropped 4 bases and J dropped 3; count of bases not matched to a gene: 8.

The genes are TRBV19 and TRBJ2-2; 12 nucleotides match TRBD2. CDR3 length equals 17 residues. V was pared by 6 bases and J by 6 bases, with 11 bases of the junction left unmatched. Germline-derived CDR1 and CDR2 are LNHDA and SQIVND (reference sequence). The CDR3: CASRRTELAGGAGELFF. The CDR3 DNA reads TGTGCCAGTAGGCGAACCGAGCTAGCGGGAGGGGCCGGGGAGCTGTTTTTT. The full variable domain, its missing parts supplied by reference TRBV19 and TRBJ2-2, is DGGITQSPKYLFRKEGQNVTLSCEQNLNHDAMYWYRQDPGQGLRLIYYSQIVNDFQKGDIAEGYSVSREKKESFPLTVTSAQKNPTAFYLCASRRTELAGGAGELFFGEGSRLTVL.

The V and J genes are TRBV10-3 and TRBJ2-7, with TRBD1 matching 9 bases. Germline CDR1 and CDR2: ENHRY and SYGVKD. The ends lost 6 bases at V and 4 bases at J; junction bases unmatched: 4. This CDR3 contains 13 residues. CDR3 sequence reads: CAISPGTGYEQYF. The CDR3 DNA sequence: TGTGCCATCAGCCCCGGGACAGGGTACGAGCAGTACTTC.

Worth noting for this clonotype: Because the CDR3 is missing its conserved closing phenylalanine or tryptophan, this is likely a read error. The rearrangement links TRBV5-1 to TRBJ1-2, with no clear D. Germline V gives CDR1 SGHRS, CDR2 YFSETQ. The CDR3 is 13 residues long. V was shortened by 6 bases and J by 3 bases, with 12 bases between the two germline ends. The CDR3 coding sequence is TGCGCCAGCACGCCGGGTTTGGACTATGGCTACACCTCC. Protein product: CASTPGLDYGYTS.

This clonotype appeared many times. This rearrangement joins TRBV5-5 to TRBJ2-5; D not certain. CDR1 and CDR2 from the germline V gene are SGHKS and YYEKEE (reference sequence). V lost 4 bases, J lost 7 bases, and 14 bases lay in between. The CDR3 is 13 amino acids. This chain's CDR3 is CASSPPGPRTQYF. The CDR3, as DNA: TGTGCCAGCAGCCCCCCGGGCCCCCGGACCCAGTACTTC.

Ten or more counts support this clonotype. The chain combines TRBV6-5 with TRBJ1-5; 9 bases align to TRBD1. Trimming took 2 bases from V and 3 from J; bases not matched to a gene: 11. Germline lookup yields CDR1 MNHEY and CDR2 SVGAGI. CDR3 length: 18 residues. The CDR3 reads CASSYPGTGILSNQPQHF. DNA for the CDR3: TGTGCCAGCAGTTACCCCGGGACAGGGATCTTGTCCAATCAGCCCCAGCATTTT.

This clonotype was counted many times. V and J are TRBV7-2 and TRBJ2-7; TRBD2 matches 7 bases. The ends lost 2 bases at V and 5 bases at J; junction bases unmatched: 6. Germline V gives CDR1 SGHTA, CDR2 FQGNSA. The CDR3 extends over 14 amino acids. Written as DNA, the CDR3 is TGTGCCAGCAGCTTAACGGCCAGCGGGAACGAGCAGTACTTC. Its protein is CASSLTASGNEQYF.

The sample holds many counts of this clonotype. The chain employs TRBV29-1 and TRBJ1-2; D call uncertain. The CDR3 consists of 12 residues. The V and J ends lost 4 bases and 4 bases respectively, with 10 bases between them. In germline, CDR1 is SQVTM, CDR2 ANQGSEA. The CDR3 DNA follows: TGCAGCGTTGGTGAGGACGGCTATGGCTACACCTTC. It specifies CSVGEDGYGYTF.

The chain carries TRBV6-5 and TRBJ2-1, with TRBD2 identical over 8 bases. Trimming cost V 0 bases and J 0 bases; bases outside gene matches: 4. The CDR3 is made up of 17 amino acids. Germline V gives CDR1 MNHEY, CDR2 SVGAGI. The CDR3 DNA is TGTGCCAGCAGTTACTCGCAGCGGGGGTTCTCCTACAATGAGCAGTTCTTC. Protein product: CASSYSQRGFSYNEQFF.

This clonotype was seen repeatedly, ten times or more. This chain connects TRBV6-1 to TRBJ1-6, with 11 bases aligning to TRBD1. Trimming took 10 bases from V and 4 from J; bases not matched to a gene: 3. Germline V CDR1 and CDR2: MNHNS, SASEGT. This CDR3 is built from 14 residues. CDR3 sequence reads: CAMGQGGYNSPLHF. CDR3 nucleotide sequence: TGTGCCATGGGACAGGGGGGTTATAATTCACCCCTCCACTTT.

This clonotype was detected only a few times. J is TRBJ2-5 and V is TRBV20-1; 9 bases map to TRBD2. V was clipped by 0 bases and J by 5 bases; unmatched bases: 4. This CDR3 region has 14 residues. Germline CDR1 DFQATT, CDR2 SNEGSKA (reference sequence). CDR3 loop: CSAREGLALETQYF. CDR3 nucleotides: TGCAGTGCTAGAGAGGGACTAGCTCTGGAGACCCAGTACTTC.

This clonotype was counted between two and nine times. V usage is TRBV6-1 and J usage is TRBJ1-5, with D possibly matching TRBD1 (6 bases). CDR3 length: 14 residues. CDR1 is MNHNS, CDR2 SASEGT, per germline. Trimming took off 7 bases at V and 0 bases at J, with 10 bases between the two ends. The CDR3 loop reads CASNGGLSNQPQHF. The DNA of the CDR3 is TGTGCCAGCAATGGGGGGCTTAGCAATCAGCCCCAGCATTTT.

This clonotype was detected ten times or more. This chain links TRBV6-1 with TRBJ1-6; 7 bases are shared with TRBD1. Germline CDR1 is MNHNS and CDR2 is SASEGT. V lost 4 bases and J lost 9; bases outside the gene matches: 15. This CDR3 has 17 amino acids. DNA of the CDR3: TGTGCCAGCAGTGGGCCGAGACAGGGAAAATGGACTTCACCCCTCCACTTT. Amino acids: CASSGPRQGKWTSPLHF.

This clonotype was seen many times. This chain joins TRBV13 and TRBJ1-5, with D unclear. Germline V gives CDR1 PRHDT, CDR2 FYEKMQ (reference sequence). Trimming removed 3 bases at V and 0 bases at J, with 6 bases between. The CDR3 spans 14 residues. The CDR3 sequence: CASSFGISNQPQHF. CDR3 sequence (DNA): TGTGCCAGCAGCTTCGGGATTAGCAATCAGCCCCAGCATTTT.

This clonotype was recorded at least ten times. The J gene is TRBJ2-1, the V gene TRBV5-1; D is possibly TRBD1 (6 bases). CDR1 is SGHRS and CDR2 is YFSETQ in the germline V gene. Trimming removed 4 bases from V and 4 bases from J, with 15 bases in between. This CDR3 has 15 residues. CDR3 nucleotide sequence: TGCGCCAGCAGCAAACAGACAGGTTATTACAATGAGCAGTTCTTC. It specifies CASSKQTGYYNEQFF.

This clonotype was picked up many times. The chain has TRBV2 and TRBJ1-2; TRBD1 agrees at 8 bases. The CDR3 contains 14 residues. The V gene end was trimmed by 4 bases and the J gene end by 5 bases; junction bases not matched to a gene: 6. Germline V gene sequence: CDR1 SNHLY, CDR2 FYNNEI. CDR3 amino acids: CASSAAGQGYGYTF. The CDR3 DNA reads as TGTGCCAGCAGTGCGGCAGGACAGGGATATGGCTACACCTTC.

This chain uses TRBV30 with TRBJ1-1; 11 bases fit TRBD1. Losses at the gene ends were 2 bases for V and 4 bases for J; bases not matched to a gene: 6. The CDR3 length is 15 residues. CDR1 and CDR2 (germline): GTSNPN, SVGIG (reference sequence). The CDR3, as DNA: TGTGCCTGGAGTAGGACAGGGGGCGTGGGCACTGAAGCTTTCTTT. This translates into CAWSRTGGVGTEAFF. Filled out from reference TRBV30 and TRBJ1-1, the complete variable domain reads SQTIHQWPATLVQPVGSPLSLECTVEGTSNPNLYWYRQAAGRGLQLLFYSVGIGQISSEVPQNLSASRPQDRQFILSSKKLLLSDSGFYLCAWSRTGGVGTEAFFGQGTRLTVV.

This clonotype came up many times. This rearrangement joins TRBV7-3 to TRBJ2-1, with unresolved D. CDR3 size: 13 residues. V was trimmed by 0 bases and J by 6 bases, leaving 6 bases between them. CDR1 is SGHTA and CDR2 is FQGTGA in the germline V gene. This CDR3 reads CASSLTSRNEQFF. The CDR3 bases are TGTGCCAGCAGCTTAACCTCCCGCAATGAGCAGTTCTTC.

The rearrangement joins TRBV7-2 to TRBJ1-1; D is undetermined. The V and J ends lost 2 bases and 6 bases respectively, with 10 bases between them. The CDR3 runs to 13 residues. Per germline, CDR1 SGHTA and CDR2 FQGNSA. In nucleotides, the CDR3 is TGTGCCAGCAGCTTATCTTCAGGAGCTGAAGCTTTCTTT. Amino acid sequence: CASSLSSGAEAFF.

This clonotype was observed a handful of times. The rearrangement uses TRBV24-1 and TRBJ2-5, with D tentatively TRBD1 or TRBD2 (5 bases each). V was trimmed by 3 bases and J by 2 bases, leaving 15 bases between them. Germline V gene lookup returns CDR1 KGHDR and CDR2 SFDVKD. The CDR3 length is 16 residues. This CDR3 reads CATSDQGRGRQETQYF. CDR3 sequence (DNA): TGTGCCACCAGTGATCAGGGACGAGGAAGGCAAGAGACCCAGTACTTC.

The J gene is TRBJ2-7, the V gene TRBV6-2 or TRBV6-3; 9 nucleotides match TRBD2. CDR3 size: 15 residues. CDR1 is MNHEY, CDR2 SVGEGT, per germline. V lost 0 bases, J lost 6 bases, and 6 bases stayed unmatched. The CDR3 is CASSYSTSGNREQYF. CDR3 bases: TGTGCCAGCAGTTACTCGACTAGCGGTAACCGCGAGCAGTACTTC.

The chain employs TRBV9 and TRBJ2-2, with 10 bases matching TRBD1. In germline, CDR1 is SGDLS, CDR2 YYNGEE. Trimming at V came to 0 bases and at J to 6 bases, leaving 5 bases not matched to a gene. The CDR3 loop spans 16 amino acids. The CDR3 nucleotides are TGTGCCAGCAGCGTAGGGGGACAGGGGATCCCCGGGGAGCTGTTTTTT. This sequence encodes CASSVGGQGIPGELFF.

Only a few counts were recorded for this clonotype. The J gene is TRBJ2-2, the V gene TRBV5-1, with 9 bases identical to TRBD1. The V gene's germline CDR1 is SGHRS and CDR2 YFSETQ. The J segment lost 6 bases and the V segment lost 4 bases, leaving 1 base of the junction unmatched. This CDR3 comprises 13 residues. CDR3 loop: CASSGTGPGELFF. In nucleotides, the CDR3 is TGCGCCAGCAGCGGGACAGGGCCCGGGGAGCTGTTTTTT.

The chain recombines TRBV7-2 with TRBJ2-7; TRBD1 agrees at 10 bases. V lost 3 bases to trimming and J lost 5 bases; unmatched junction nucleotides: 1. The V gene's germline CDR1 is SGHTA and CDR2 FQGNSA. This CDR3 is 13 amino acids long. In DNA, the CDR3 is TGTGCCAGCAGCTTTGGGACAGGGGACGAGCAGTACTTC. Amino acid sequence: CASSFGTGDEQYF. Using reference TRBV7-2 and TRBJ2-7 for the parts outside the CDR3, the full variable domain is GAGVSQSPSNKVTEKGKDVELRCDPISGHTALYWYRQSLGQGLEFLIYFQGNSAPDKSGLPSDRFSAERTGGSVSTLTIQRTQQEDSAVYLCASSFGTGDEQYFGPGTRLTVT.

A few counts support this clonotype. The DNA for the CDR3 is TGTGCCAGCACGGCGACTAACTATGGCTACACCTTC. Residues: CASTATNYGYTF. The chain recombines TRBV28 with TRBJ1-2, with D unresolved. V dropped 7 bases and J dropped 0 bases, with 6 bases sitting between them. The germline CDR1 and CDR2 sequences are MDHEN and SYDVKM. CDR3 length: 12 amino acids.

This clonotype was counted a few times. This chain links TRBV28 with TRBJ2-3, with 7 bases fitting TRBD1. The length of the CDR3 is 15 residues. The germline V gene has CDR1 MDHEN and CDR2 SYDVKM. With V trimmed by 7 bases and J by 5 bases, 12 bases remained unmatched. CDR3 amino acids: CASNDPGQRLDTQYF. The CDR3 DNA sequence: TGTGCCAGCAATGACCCGGGACAGAGGTTAGATACGCAGTATTTT.

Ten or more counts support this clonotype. The CDR3 DNA sequence: TGTGCCAGCAGTGCCCGGGCCAAGGGTACTGAAGCTTTCTTT. Protein sequence: CASSARAKGTEAFF. The rearrangement links TRBV6-1 to TRBJ1-1; D gene unclear. Deletions cut 4 bases from V and 5 bases from J, with 14 bases between. Germline V gene sequence: CDR1 MNHNS, CDR2 SASEGT. The CDR3 sequence is 14 residues long.

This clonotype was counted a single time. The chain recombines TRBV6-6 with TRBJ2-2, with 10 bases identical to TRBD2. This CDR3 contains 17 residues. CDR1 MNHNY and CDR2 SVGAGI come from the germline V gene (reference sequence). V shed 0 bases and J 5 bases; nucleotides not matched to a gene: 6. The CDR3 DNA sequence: TGTGCCAGCAGTTACTCTCCAGCGGGAGGGAGGACCGGGGAGCTGTTTTTT. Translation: CASSYSPAGGRTGELFF.